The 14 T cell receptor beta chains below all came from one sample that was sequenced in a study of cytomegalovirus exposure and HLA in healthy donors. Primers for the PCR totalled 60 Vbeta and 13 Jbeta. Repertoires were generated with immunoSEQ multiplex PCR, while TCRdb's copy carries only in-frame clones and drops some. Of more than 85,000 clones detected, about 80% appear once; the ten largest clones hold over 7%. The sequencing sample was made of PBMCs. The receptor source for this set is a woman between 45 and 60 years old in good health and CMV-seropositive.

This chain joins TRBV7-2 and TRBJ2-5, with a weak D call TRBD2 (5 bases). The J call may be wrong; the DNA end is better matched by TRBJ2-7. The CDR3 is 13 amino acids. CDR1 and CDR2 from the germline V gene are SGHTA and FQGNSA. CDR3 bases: TGTGCCAGCAGCCTACTCTGGCGGGACGAGCAGTACTTC. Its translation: CASSLLWRDEQYF.

The CDR3 DNA reads as TGTGCCAGCAGTGAATCGGGTAGCTATGGCTACACCTTC. Residues: CASSESGSYGYTF. The chain employs TRBV6-4 and TRBJ1-2; D is unresolved. Germline V gene data show CDR1 as MRHNA and CDR2 as SNTAGT. Trimming left V 3 bases short and J 4 bases short, with 9 bases between. The CDR3 extends over 13 amino acids.

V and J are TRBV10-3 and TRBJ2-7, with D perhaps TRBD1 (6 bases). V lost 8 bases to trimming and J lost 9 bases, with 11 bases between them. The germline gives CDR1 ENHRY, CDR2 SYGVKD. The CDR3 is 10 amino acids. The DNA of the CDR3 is TGTGCCATCGGGGACACAAGGCAGTACTTC. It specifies CAIGDTRQYF.

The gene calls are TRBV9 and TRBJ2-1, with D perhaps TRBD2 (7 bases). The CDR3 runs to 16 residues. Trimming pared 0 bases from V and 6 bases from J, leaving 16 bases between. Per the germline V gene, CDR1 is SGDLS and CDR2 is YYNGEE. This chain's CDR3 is CASSVEGGPLGNEQFF. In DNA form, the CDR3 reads TGTGCCAGCAGCGTAGAGGGGGGGCCACTAGGCAATGAGCAGTTCTTC.

CDR3 residues: CASSLSLDRSSYEQYF. Written as DNA, the CDR3 is TGTGCCAGCAGCTTAAGCCTTGACAGAAGCTCCTACGAGCAGTACTTC. V usage is TRBV5-4 and J usage is TRBJ2-7; possible D gene TRBD1, 5 bases. Germline V gene lookup returns CDR1 SGHNT and CDR2 YYREEE (reference sequence). V was clipped by 2 bases and J by 0 bases, with 15 bases between them. The CDR3 is 16 amino acids.

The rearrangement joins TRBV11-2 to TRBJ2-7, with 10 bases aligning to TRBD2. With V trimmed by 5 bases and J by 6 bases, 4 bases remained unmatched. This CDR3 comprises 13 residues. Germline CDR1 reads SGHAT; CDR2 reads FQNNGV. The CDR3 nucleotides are TGTGCCAGCAGCCCCGGGACTAGCGTCGAGCAGTACTTC. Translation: CASSPGTSVEQYF.

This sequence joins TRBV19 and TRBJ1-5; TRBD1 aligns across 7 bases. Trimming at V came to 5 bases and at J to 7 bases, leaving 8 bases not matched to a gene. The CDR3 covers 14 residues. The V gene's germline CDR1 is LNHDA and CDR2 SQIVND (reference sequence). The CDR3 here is CASSSDRDWQPQHF. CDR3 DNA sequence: TGTGCCAGTAGTTCTGACAGGGACTGGCAGCCCCAGCATTTT.

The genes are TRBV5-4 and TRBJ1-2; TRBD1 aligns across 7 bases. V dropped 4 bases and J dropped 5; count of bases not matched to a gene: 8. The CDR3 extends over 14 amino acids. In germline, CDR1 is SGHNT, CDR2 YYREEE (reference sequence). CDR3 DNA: TGTGCCAGCAGCAGGGACAGTTTTCTGTATGGCTACACCTTC. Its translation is CASSRDSFLYGYTF.

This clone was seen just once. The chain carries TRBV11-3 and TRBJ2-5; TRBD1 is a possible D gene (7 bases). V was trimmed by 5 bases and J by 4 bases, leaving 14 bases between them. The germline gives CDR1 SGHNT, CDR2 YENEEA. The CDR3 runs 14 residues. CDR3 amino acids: CASSQGGQIETQYF. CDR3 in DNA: TGTGCCAGCAGCCAGGGGGGACAGATAGAGACCCAGTACTTC.

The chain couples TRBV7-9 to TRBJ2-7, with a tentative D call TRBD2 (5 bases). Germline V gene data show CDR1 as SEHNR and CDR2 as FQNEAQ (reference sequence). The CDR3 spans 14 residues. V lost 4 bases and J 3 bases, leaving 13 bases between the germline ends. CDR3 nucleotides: TGTGCCAGCAGCTACCCCCCGGGAAACTACGAGCAGTACTTC. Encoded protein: CASSYPPGNYEQYF.

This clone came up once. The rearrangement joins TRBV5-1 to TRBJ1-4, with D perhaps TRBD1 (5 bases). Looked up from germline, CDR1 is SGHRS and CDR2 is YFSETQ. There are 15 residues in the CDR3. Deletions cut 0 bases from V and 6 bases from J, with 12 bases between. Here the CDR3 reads CASSLGGREDEKLFF. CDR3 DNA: TGCGCCAGCAGCTTGGGTGGCAGGGAGGATGAAAAACTGTTTTTT.

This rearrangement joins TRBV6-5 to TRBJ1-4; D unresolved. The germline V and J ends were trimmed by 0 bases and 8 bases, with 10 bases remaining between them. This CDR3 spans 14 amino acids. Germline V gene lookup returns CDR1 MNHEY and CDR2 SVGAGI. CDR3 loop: CASSYSEAGEKLFF. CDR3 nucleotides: TGTGCCAGCAGTTACTCGGAGGCGGGGGAAAAACTGTTTTTT.

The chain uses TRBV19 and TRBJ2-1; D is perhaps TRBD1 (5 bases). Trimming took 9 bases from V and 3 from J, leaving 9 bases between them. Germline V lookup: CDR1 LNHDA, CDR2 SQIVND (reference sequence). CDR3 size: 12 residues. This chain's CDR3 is CASSDNYNEQFF. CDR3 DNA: TGTGCCAGCTCGGACAACTACAATGAGCAGTTCTTC.

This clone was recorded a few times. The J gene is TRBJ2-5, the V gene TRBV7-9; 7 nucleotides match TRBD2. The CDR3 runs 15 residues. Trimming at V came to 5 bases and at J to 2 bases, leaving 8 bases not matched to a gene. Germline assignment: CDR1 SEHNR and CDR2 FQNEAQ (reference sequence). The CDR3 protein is CASSPVFGGQETQYF. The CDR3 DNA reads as TGTGCCAGCAGCCCCGTGTTCGGGGGGCAAGAGACCCAGTACTTC.